This T cell receptor (beta chain) was identified in a study of blood T cell repertoires in COVID-19. Only one count was recorded for this clone. Authors' methods: The assay estimated nucleated cells by amplifying reference gene primers. The table came from immunoSEQ multiplex PCR; TCRdb's copy has only in-frame clones and leaves some out. V and J calls and clone size follow that table, whereas D and trimming were derived from the DNA. The sample carries 60,000 or so clones, about 80% recorded once. The specimen sequenced was peripheral blood. The origin of this receptor is a man aged 55 to 70 with acute or convalescent COVID-19.

The CDR3 DNA reads TGTGCCAGCGGAGGAGGCTATGGCTACACCTTC. Protein product: CASGGGYGYTF. The J gene is TRBJ1-2, the V gene TRBV7-9; D gene uncertain. V gave up 8 bases and J gave up 4 bases, with 8 bases separating them. The CDR3 has 11 amino acids. The germline gives CDR1 SEHNR, CDR2 FQNEAQ (reference sequence).